The subject of this entry is one T cell receptor (beta chain). Its specificity is not known. Time point denoted: blood 4 weeks post-SBRT, at nephrectomy. Treatment indicated: 15 Gy SBRT to primary tumor, nephrectomy 4 weeks later. Clear cell pathology was present in this patient's renal cell carcinoma. This CDR3 contains 18 residues. V dropped 0 bases and J dropped 4 bases, with 18 bases sitting between them. The data were obtained in a study of radiation and T cells in renal cell carcinoma. Method: immunoSEQ multiplex PCR; TCRdb's copy keeps in-frame clones and lacks some. The repertoire holds some 78,000 clones, with about 88% as singletons. Overall study results and limits: Top tumor clonotypes rose in blood 2 weeks post-radiation, then contracted.

Sequencing was performed on blood, taken from a patient whose treatment included radiotherapy and nephrectomy. The clonotype originates from a woman aged 65 to 85 with renal cell carcinoma. This rearrangement joins TRBV23-1 to TRBJ2-2, with a tentative D call TRBD2 (6 bases). TRBV23-1 is assigned to the ORF class and has an uncertain function. CDR3 residues: CASSQSEGGQLGTGELFF. CDR3 nucleotides: TGCGCCAGCAGTCAATCGGAGGGCGGGCAGTTGGGCACCGGGGAGCTGTTTTTT.